Listed below are T cell receptor beta chains from one sample, sequenced in a study of monozygotic twins with inflammatory bowel disease. TCRdb re-called the 5' RACE reads and shows each CDR3 protein once, DNA omitted. The table lists approximately 390,000 distinct CDR3 sequences, with 2% to 2.5% in the top ten. The sample consisted of blood. Receptor source: a human donor with ulcerative colitis or Crohn's disease, or a healthy co-twin of an affected twin (not recorded which). CDR3s include the opening cysteine and the closing phenylalanine or tryptophan.

j_call: TRBJ2-1; cdr3_length: 15; v_call: TRBV7-8; cdr3_aa: CASSLEAGMDNEQFF
j_call: TRBJ2-1; cdr3_length: 16; v_call: TRBV5-1; cdr3_aa: CASTDTGDLSYNEQFF
j_call: TRBJ2-1; cdr3_length: 16; v_call: TRBV6-1; cdr3_aa: CAVSGRSGGVYNEQFF
j_call: TRBJ2-7; cdr3_length: 13; v_call: TRBV6-2/TRBV6-3; cdr3_aa: CASSYFDRREQYF
j_call: TRBJ2-1; cdr3_length: 20; v_call: TRBV20-1; cdr3_aa: CSARDPGGSFKRGSYNEQFF
j_call: TRBJ2-1; cdr3_length: 14; v_call: TRBV29-1; cdr3_aa: CSAHLGTSYNEQFF
j_call: TRBJ2-4; cdr3_length: 18; v_call: TRBV2; cdr3_aa: CASNPGQGVNGAKNIQYF
j_call: TRBJ2-2; cdr3_length: 16; v_call: TRBV29-1; cdr3_aa: CSASPWRGAETGELFF
j_call: TRBJ2-1; cdr3_length: 14; v_call: TRBV24-1; cdr3_aa: CATSGAGTYNEQFF
j_call: TRBJ2-7; cdr3_length: 16; v_call: TRBV25-1; cdr3_aa: CASSDLTSGGWGEQYF
j_call: TRBJ2-1; cdr3_length: 15; v_call: TRBV19; cdr3_aa: CASSILTARYNEQFF
j_call: TRBJ2-3; cdr3_length: 12; v_call: TRBV30; cdr3_aa: CAWTPGADTQYF
j_call: TRBJ1-2; cdr3_length: 13; v_call: TRBV7-9; cdr3_aa: CASSSQQVSGYTF
j_call: TRBJ2-7; cdr3_length: 14; v_call: TRBV7-8; cdr3_aa: CASSKAGGNYEQYF
j_call: TRBJ1-1; cdr3_length: 12; v_call: TRBV30; cdr3_aa: CAWRIGNTEAFF
j_call: TRBJ1-5; cdr3_length: 15; v_call: TRBV20-1; cdr3_aa: CSARGGDRVGQPQHF
j_call: TRBJ2-7; cdr3_length: 15; v_call: TRBV5-5; cdr3_aa: CASSFNDRRNYEQYF
j_call: TRBJ2-2; cdr3_length: 18; v_call: TRBV6-2/TRBV6-3; cdr3_aa: CASSYPTPPGANTGELFF
j_call: TRBJ1-5; cdr3_length: 14; v_call: TRBV12-3/TRBV12-4; cdr3_aa: CASRSHDSNQPQHF
j_call: TRBJ1-1; cdr3_length: 13; v_call: TRBV5-4; cdr3_aa: CASSFPDNTEAFF
j_call: TRBJ2-5; cdr3_length: 14; v_call: TRBV5-1; cdr3_aa: CASSAGTSGETQYF
j_call: TRBJ2-2; cdr3_length: 15; v_call: TRBV3-1; cdr3_aa: CASSQDEGLSGELFF
j_call: TRBJ2-3; cdr3_length: 14; v_call: TRBV3-1; cdr3_aa: CASSRYRGTDTQYF
j_call: TRBJ2-5; cdr3_length: 13; v_call: TRBV18; cdr3_aa: CASSPPLQETQYF
j_call: TRBJ1-3; cdr3_length: 16; v_call: TRBV6-1; cdr3_aa: CASRRGQSGSGNTIYF